These T cell receptor beta chains were read from a single sample in a study of CD8 T cells in Susac syndrome. Each CDR3 protein is one row after TCRdb ran MiXCR on the immunoSEQ multiplex PCR reads. The table includes 80,000 or so distinct CDR3 sequences, roughly 91% detected once. Source material: CD4+ T cells from PBMCs. The receptors here all came from a human donor with Susac syndrome. Each CDR3 is given with its conserved first and last residue. Each record gives: V gene, D gene, clone size, J gene, CDR3 protein, CDR3 DNA. The D gene is left open where the match is weak. Rows give clone size only sometimes, using once, few, many, or a class for an expanded clone.

v_gene: TRBV7-8
d_gene: -
abundance: once
j_gene: TRBJ1-5
CDR3aa: CASSLDSNQPQHF
CDR3nt: TGTGCCAGCAGCTTAGATAGCAATCAGCCCCAGCATTTT

v_gene: TRBV7-9
d_gene: -
abundance: -
j_gene: TRBJ2-7
CDR3aa: CASSSYGLYEQYF
CDR3nt: TGTGCCAGCAGCTCATATGGCCTGTACGAGCAGTACTTC

v_gene: TRBV6-5
d_gene: -
abundance: -
j_gene: TRBJ1-5
CDR3aa: CASSYCPQKNQPQHF
CDR3nt: TGTGCCAGCAGTTACTGTCCCCAAAAGAATCAGCCCCAGCATTTT

v_gene: TRBV29-1
d_gene: -
abundance: -
j_gene: TRBJ1-5
CDR3aa: CSVTGTNSNQPQHF
CDR3nt: TGCAGCGTTACGGGGACAAATAGCAATCAGCCCCAGCATTTT

v_gene: TRBV12-3/TRBV12-4
d_gene: -
abundance: -
j_gene: TRBJ1-2
CDR3aa: CASRTREVRNYGYTF
CDR3nt: TGTGCCAGCAGAACCCGGGAGGTGAGGAACTATGGCTACACCTTC

v_gene: TRBV9
d_gene: -
abundance: -
j_gene: TRBJ2-1
CDR3aa: CASSVADDNEQFF
CDR3nt: TGTGCCAGCAGCGTAGCGGACGACAATGAGCAGTTCTTC

v_gene: TRBV7-8
d_gene: -
abundance: -
j_gene: TRBJ2-1
CDR3aa: CASRKLRLGSNEQFF
CDR3nt: TGTGCCAGCAGAAAACTGAGGTTGGGAAGCAATGAGCAGTTCTTC

v_gene: TRBV5-4
d_gene: -
abundance: -
j_gene: TRBJ1-2
CDR3aa: CASSPRGLYGYTF
CDR3nt: TGTGCCAGCAGCCCGAGAGGGCTCTATGGCTACACCTTC

v_gene: TRBV29-1
d_gene: -
abundance: few
j_gene: TRBJ2-6
CDR3aa: CSVGAQRAGANVLTF
CDR3nt: TGCAGCGTTGGGGCCCAAAGGGCTGGGGCCAACGTCCTGACTTTC

v_gene: TRBV7-9
d_gene: -
abundance: -
j_gene: TRBJ2-1
CDR3aa: CASSLERRDNEQFF
CDR3nt: TGTGCCAGCAGCTTAGAGCGGCGGGACAATGAGCAGTTCTTC

v_gene: TRBV5-1
d_gene: TRBD2
abundance: -
j_gene: TRBJ2-2
CDR3aa: CASSQAGGTFTGELFF
CDR3nt: TGCGCCAGTTCTCAAGCGGGAGGGACATTCACCGGGGAGCTGTTTTTT

v_gene: TRBV7-2
d_gene: -
abundance: few
j_gene: TRBJ2-1
CDR3aa: CASSATNSYNEQFF
CDR3nt: TGTGCCAGCAGCGCAACTAACTCCTACAATGAGCAGTTCTTC

v_gene: TRBV7-2
d_gene: TRBD1
abundance: -
j_gene: TRBJ2-3
CDR3aa: CASSLRGAGGGTDTQYF
CDR3nt: TGTGCCAGCAGCCTCAGAGGGGCAGGGGGTGGCACAGATACGCAGTATTTT

v_gene: TRBV20-1
d_gene: -
abundance: -
j_gene: TRBJ2-7
CDR3aa: CSAENDRTYEQYF
CDR3nt: TGCAGTGCCGAAAACGACAGGACTTACGAGCAGTACTTC

v_gene: TRBV7-9
d_gene: -
abundance: -
j_gene: TRBJ2-4
CDR3aa: CASSFRQGSAKNIQYF
CDR3nt: TGTGCCAGCAGCTTCCGCCAAGGGTCAGCCAAAAACATTCAGTACTTC

v_gene: TRBV20-1
d_gene: TRBD1
abundance: -
j_gene: TRBJ2-1
CDR3aa: CSGGQGFGEQFF
CDR3nt: TGCAGTGGAGGACAGGGTTTTGGTGAGCAGTTCTTC

v_gene: TRBV1
d_gene: -
abundance: -
j_gene: TRBJ2-7
CDR3aa: CTSLGTSGAPYEQYF
CDR3nt: TGCACCAGCCTCGGGACTAGCGGGGCCCCCTACGAGCAGTACTTC

v_gene: TRBV3-1
d_gene: -
abundance: -
j_gene: TRBJ2-2
CDR3aa: CASSQGTLTGELFF
CDR3nt: TGTGCCAGCAGCCAAGGGACTCTCACCGGGGAGCTGTTTTTT

v_gene: TRBV23-1
d_gene: -
abundance: -
j_gene: TRBJ1-2
CDR3aa: CAKQDGYTF
CDR3nt: TGCGCCAAACAGGATGGCTACACCTTC

v_gene: TRBV20-1
d_gene: TRBD1
abundance: -
j_gene: TRBJ2-7
CDR3aa: CSASMGQGTEQYF
CDR3nt: TGCAGTGCTAGTATGGGACAGGGAACCGAGCAGTACTTC

v_gene: TRBV7-8
d_gene: TRBD2
abundance: -
j_gene: TRBJ2-5
CDR3aa: CASSLGAGVLRGTQYF
CDR3nt: TGTGCCAGCAGCCTTGGAGCGGGAGTCCTCCGCGGGACCCAGTACTTC

v_gene: TRBV11-3
d_gene: -
abundance: -
j_gene: TRBJ2-7
CDR3aa: CASSFDGRSSYEQYF
CDR3nt: TGTGCCAGCAGCTTTGACGGGAGAAGCTCCTACGAGCAGTACTTC

v_gene: TRBV18
d_gene: -
abundance: -
j_gene: TRBJ2-3
CDR3aa: CASSPYRRDDTQYF
CDR3nt: TGTGCCAGCTCACCATACCGACGGGATGATACGCAGTATTTT

v_gene: TRBV29-1
d_gene: -
abundance: -
j_gene: TRBJ2-3
CDR3aa: CSVEFYIPHDTQYF
CDR3nt: TGCAGCGTCGAATTCTACATCCCTCATGATACGCAGTATTTT